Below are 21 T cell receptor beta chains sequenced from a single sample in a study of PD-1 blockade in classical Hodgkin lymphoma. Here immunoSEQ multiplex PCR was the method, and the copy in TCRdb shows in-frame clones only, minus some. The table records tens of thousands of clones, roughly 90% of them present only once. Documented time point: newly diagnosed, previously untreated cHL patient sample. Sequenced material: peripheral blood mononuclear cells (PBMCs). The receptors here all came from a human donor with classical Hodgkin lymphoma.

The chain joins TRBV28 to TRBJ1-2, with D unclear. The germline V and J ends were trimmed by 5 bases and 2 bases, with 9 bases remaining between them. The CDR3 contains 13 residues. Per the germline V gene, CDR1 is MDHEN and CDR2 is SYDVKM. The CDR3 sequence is CASSAALNYGYTF. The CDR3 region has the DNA TGTGCCAGCAGTGCTGCTCTGAACTATGGCTACACCTTC.

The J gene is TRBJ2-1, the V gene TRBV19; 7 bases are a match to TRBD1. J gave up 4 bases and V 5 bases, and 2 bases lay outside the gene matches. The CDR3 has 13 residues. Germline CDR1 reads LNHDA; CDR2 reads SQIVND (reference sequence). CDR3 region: CASSQGQYNEQFF. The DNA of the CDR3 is TGTGCCAGTAGTCAGGGACAGTACAATGAGCAGTTCTTC.

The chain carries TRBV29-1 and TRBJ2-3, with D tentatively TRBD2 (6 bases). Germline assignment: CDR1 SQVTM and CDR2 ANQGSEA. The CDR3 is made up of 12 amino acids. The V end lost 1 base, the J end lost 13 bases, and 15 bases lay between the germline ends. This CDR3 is CSVEAIAGSKYF. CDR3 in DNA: TGCAGCGTTGAAGCGATCGCGGGGTCCAAGTATTTT.

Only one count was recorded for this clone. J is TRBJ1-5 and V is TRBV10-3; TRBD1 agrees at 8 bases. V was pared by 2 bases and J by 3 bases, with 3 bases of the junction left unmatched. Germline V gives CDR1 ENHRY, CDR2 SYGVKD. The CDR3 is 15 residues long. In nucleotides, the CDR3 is TGTGCCATCAGTGAGGGCCAGGGGGCCAATCAGCCCCAGCATTTT. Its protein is CAISEGQGANQPQHF.

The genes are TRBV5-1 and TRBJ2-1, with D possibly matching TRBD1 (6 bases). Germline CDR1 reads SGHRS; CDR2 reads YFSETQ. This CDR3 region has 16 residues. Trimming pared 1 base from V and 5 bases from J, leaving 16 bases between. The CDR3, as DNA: TGCGCCAGCAGCTTGCAGACAGGAACCACTAACAATGAGCAGTTCTTC. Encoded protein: CASSLQTGTTNNEQFF.

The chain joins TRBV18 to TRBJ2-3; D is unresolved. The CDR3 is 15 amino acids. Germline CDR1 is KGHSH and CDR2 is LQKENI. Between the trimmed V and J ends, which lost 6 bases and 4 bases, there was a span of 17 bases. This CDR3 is CASSPTLIEADTQYF. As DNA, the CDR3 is TGTGCCAGCTCCCCGACCCTAATCGAGGCAGATACGCAGTATTTT.

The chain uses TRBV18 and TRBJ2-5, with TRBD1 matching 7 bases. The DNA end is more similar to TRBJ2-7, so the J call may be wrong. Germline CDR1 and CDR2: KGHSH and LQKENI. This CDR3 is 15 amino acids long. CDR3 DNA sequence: TGTGCCAGCTCACCCCCGGGACAGCCATCCTACGAGCAGTACTTC. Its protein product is CASSPPGQPSYEQYF.

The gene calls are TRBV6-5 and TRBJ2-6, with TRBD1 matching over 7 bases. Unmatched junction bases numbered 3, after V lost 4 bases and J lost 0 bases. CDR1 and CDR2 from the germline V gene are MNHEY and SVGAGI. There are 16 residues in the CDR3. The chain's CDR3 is CASSSAGGSGANVLTF. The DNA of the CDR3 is TGTGCCAGCAGTTCTGCAGGGGGCTCTGGGGCCAACGTCCTGACTTTC.

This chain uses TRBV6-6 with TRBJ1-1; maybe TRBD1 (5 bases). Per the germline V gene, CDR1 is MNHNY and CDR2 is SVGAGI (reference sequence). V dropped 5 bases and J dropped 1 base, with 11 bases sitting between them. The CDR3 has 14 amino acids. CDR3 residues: CASSHDSENTEAFF. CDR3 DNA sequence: TGTGCCAGCAGTCACGACAGTGAGAACACTGAAGCTTTCTTT.

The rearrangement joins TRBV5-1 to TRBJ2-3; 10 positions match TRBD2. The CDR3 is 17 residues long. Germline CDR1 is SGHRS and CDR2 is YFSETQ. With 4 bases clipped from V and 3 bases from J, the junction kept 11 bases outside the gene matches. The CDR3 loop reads CASSTLLAGAATDTQYF. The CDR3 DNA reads TGCGCCAGCAGCACCCTTCTAGCGGGAGCTGCGACAGATACGCAGTATTTT.

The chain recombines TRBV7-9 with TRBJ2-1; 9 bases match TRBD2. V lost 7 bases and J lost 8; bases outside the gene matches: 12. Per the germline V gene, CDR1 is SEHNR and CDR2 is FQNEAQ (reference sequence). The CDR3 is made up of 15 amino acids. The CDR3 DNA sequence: TGTGCCAGCACCCACTGGCGGGAGGGCTTAGATGAGCAGTTCTTC. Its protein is CASTHWREGLDEQFF.

CDR3 amino acids: CASSPGMNTEAFF. The CDR3 region has the DNA TGTGCCAGCAGCCCAGGCATGAACACTGAAGCTTTCTTT. This chain joins TRBV11-2 and TRBJ1-1; D call uncertain. The germline V gene encodes CDR1 SGHAT and CDR2 FQNNGV. The V and J ends lost 5 bases and 0 bases respectively, with 7 bases between them. CDR3 size: 13 residues.

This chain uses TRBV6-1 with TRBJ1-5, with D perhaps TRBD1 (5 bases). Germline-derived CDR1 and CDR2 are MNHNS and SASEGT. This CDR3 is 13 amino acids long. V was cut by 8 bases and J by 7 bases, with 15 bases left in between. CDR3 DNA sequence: TGTGCCAGCTCCCCGGCAGGGAGGCAGCCCCAGCATTTT. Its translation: CASSPAGRQPQHF.

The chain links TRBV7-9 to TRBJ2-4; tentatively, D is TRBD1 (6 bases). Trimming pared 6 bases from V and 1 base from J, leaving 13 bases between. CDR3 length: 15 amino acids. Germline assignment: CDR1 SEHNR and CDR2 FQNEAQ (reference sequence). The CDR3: CASSFIDRAKNIQYF. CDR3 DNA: TGTGCCAGCAGTTTTATCGACAGGGCCAAAAACATTCAGTACTTC.

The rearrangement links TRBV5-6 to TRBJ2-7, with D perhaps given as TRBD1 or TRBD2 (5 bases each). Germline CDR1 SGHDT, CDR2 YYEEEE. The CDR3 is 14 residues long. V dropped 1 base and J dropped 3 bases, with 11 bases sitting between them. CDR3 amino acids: CASSLRGLFYEQYF. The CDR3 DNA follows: TGTGCCAGCAGCTTGCGGGGCCTCTTCTACGAGCAGTACTTC.

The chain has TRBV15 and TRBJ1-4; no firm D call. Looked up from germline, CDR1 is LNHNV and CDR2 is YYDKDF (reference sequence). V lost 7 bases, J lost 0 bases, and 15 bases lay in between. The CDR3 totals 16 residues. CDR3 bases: TGTGCCACCACCCCCCGGGAATTTGCAACTAATGAAAAACTGTTTTTT. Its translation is CATTPREFATNEKLFF.

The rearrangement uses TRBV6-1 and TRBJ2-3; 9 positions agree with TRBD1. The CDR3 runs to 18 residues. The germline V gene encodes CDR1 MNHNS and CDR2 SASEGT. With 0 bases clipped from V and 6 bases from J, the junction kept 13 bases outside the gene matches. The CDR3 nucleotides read TGTGCCAGCAGTGAAGCTAAACCTGGACAGGGGTTCCGGGATACGCAGTATTTT. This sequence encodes CASSEAKPGQGFRDTQYF.

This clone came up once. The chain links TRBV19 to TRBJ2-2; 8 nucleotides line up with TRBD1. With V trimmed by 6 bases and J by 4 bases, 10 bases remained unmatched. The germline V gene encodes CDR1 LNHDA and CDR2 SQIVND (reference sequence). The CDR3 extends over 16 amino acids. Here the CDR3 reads CASSKGQGAGTGELFF. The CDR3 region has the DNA TGTGCCAGTAGCAAGGGGCAGGGGGCTGGCACCGGGGAGCTGTTTTTT.

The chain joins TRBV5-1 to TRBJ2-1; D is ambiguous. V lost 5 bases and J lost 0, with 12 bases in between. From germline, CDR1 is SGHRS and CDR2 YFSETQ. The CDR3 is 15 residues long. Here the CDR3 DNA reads TGCGCCAGCAGGAACAGTCCATTCTCCTACAATGAGCAGTTCTTC. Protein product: CASRNSPFSYNEQFF.

CDR3 amino acids: CASSKATYNEQFF. CDR3 bases: TGTGCCAGTAGTAAAGCGACGTACAATGAGCAGTTCTTC. The chain employs TRBV19 and TRBJ2-1; D gene unclear. Trimming pared 4 bases from V and 4 bases from J, leaving 8 bases between. Germline values: CDR1 LNHDA, CDR2 SQIVND (reference sequence). The CDR3 totals 13 residues.

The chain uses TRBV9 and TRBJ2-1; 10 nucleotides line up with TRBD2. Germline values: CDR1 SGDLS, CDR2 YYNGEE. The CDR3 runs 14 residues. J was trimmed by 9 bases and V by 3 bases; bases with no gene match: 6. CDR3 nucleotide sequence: TGTGCCAGCAGCGGACCTAGCGGGAGAATTGAGCAGTTCTTC. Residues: CASSGPSGRIEQFF.